This TCR beta chain came from a study of blood T cells in healthy people across ages. The authors ran a second PCR of 7 to 11 cycles using a sample-barcoded 5' primer and a J-beta primer mix. Every cDNA was tagged by a template-switch adaptor with 12 random nucleotides. TCRdb analysed the 5' RACE reads with MiXCR anew, one entry per CDR3 protein. The sample consists of roughly 1.4 million distinct CDR3 sequences, 59% of them appearing once. About this clonotype: What it binds is not known.

For every donor, a draw yielded about 10 milliliters of peripheral blood. The germline gives CDR1 SGHRS, CDR2 YFSETQ. The ends lost 6 bases at V and 1 base at J; junction bases unmatched: 9. The CDR3 sequence is 17 residues long. Study-level points and caveats: Older individuals had lower TCR beta diversity per million T cells (the decline was roughly linear). Donor CMV status, an unknown factor, possibly confounded changes in expanded clonotypes.

Sample: blood. The J gene is TRBJ2-3, the V gene TRBV5-1; the match to TRBD1 covers 12 bases. This receptor was identified in a man younger than 35 in good health. In nucleotides, the CDR3 is TGCGCCAGCAACCGGGACAGGGGGCCAGTCGGCACAGATACGCAGTATTTT. Translation: CASNRDRGPVGTDTQYF.